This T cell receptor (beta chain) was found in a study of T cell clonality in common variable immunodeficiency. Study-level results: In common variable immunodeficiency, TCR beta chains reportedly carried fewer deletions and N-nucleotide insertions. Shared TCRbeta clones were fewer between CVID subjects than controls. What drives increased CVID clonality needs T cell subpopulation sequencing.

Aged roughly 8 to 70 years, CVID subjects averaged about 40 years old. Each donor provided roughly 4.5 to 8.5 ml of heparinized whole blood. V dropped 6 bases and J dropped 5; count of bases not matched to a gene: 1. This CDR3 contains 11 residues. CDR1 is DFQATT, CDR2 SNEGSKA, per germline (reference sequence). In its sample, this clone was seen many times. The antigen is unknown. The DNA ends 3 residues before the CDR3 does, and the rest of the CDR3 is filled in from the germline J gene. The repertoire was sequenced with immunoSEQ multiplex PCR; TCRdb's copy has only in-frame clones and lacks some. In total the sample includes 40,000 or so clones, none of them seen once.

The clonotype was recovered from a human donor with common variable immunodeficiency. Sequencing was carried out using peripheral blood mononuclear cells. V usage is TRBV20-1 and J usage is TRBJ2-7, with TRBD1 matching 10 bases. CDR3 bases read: TGCAGTGCGGACAGGGGGGACGAG. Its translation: CSADRGDE. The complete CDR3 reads CSADRGDEQYF.